This TCR beta chain was sequenced for a study of blood T cell repertoires in COVID-19. Study at large: Acute and convalescent COVID-19 samples came from the United States, Italy and Spain. Sample material is recorded as cDNA or gDNA derived from T cells, B-cell-depleted T cells, or PBMCs.

Source study methods: Nucleated cell counts were estimated from reference gene primer amplification. The table came from immunoSEQ multiplex PCR; TCRdb's copy has only in-frame clones and leaves some out. V and J calls and clone size are given by that table; D and trimming were obtained from the DNA. The sample has some 260,000 clones; about 86% are singletons. The CDR3 is 17 residues long. Trimming pared 3 bases from V and 2 bases from J, leaving 14 bases between. CDR1 is KGHSH, CDR2 LQKENI, per germline. What was sequenced was peripheral blood. The TCR sequence derives from a man older than 75 with acute or convalescent COVID-19. The gene calls are TRBV18 and TRBJ2-6; possibly TRBD1 for D (5 bases). The CDR3 reads CASSPQGPDAGANVLTF. The DNA for the CDR3 is TGTGCCAGCTCACCTCAGGGTCCCGACGCTGGGGCCAACGTCCTGACTTTC.